This T cell receptor (beta chain) was documented in a study of CD8 T cells in Susac syndrome. V lost 6 bases and J 7 bases, leaving 19 bases between the germline ends. The germline V gene has CDR1 PRHDT and CDR2 FYEKMQ (reference sequence). This CDR3 comprises 15 residues. The authors reverse transcribed roughly 0.5 to 1 ug RNA with random hexamers. One entry per CDR3 protein results from TCRdb running MiXCR on the immunoSEQ multiplex PCR reads. The sample holds roughly 200,000 distinct CDR3 sequences, about 95% seen once. The control group consisted of healthy donors matched for age and sex. TEMRA cells underwent FACS enrichment and CD8+ and CD4+ T cells underwent negative isolation.

The sequencing input was CD4+ T cells from PBMCs. This TCR was sampled from a human donor in good health. The rearrangement uses TRBV13 and TRBJ2-1, with D maybe TRBD1 (5 bases). The CDR3 loop is CASSSTQGRNNEQFF. CDR3 sequence (DNA): TGTGCCAGCAGTTCCACCCAGGGAAGGAATAATGAGCAGTTCTTC.